This TCR beta chain was profiled in a study of control samples from healthy donors and cancer patients. Looked up from germline, CDR1 is LGHDT and CDR2 is YNNKEL (reference sequence). The ends were cut back, 3 bases at V and 10 bases at J, with 13 bases in the middle. The CDR3 totals 13 residues. Repertoires were generated with immunoSEQ multiplex PCR, while TCRdb's copy carries only in-frame clones and drops some. The data contain 100,000 to 150,000 clones, about 87% of them seen just once; the ten biggest clones take up about 2.9%. The chain joins TRBV3-1 (or the pseudogene TRBV3-2) to TRBJ1-5, with D perhaps TRBD1 (5 bases). The sample comprised blood. The source of this sequence is a man between 60 and 75 years old in good health. The DNA for the CDR3 is TGTGCCAGCAGCCAGAGCAGGGAGGGTCCCCAGCATTTT. It codes for CASSQSREGPQHF.